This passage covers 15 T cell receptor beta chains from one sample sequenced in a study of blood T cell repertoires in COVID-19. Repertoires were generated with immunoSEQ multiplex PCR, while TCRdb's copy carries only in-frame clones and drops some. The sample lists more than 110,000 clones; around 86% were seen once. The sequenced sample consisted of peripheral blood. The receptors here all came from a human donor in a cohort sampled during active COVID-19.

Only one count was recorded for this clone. CDR3 amino acids: CASSQDGRHPNEKLFF. CDR3 nucleotide sequence: TGTGCCAGCAGCCAAGATGGCAGGCACCCTAATGAAAAACTGTTTTTT. The J gene is TRBJ1-4, the V gene TRBV3-1 (or the pseudogene TRBV3-2); no clear D gene. The CDR3 is made up of 16 amino acids. Germline CDR1 reads LGHDT; CDR2 reads YNNKEL (reference sequence). V was pared by 0 bases and J by 3 bases, with 11 bases between.

In nucleotides, the CDR3 is TGTGCCACCAGCATCCCGGCGCAGGGGACCGGGGAGCTGTTTTTT. It is translated as CATSIPAQGTGELFF. The V call is TRBV15, the J call TRBJ2-2; perhaps TRBD1 as D (6 bases). The germline V gene has CDR1 LNHNV and CDR2 YYDKDF (reference sequence). The CDR3 consists of 15 residues. The V end was cut by 4 bases, the J end by 5 bases, with 14 bases between.

CDR3 region: CASSRTYDRGVYNSPLHF. The DNA for the CDR3 is TGTGCCAGCAGCCGGACATACGACAGGGGCGTTTATAATTCACCCCTCCACTTT. The chain couples TRBV3-1 (or the pseudogene TRBV3-2) to TRBJ1-6; 8 bases line up with TRBD1. V lost 4 bases and J lost 4; bases outside the gene matches: 12. Germline CDR1 reads LGHDT; CDR2 reads YNNKEL (reference sequence). The CDR3 spans 18 residues.

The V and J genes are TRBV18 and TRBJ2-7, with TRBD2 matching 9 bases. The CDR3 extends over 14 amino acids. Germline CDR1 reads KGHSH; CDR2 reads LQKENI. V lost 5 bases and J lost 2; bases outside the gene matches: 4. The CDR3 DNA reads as TGTGCCAGCTCAATAGCGGGAGTGCCCTACGAGCAGTACTTC. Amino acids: CASSIAGVPYEQYF.

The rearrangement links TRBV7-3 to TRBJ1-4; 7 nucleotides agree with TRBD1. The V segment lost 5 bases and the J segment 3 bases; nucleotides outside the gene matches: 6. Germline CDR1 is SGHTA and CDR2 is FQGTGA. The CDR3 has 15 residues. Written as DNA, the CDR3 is TGTGCCAGCAGCCCAGGACAGGCCCCTAATGAAAAACTGTTTTTT. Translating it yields CASSPGQAPNEKLFF.

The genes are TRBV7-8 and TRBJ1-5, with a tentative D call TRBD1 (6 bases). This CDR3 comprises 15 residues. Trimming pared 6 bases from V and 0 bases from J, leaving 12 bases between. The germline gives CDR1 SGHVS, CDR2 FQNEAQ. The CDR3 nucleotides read TGTGCCAGCAGAGCAGGACAGTCTAGCAATCAGCCCCAGCATTTT. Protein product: CASRAGQSSNQPQHF.

CDR3 DNA: TGTGCCATCAGTGACCCTGAGGGGGGGGCAGATACGCAGTATTTT. Residues: CAISDPEGGADTQYF. J is TRBJ2-3 and V is TRBV10-3; D may be TRBD2 (7 bases). Germline-derived CDR1 and CDR2 are ENHRY and SYGVKD. V lost 3 bases and J lost 4, with 14 bases in between. The CDR3 is made up of 15 amino acids.

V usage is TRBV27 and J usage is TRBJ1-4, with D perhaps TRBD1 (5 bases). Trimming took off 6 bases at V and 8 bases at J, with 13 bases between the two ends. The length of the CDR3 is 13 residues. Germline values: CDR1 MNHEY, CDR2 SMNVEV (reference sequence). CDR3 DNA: TGTGCCAGCAGACCAGGGTCCGGGGAAAAACTGTTTTTT. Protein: CASRPGSGEKLFF.

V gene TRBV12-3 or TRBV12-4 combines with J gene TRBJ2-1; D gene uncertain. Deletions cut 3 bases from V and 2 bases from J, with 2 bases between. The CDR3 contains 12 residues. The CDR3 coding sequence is TGTGCCAGCAGTTTCGCCTACAATGAGCAGTTCTTC. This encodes CASSFAYNEQFF.

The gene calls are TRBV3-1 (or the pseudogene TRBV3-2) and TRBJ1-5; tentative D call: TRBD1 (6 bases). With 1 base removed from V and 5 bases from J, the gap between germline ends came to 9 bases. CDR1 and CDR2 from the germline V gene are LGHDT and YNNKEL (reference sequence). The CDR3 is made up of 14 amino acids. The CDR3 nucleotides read TGTGCCAGCAGCCAAGCTACAGGGCATCAGCCCCAGCATTTT. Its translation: CASSQATGHQPQHF.

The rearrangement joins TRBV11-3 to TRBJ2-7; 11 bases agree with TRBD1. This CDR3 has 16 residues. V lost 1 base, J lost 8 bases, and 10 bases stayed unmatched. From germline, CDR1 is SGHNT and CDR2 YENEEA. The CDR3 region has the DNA TGTGCCAGCAGCTTAGGGGGGACAGGGGGTAAGCGTAAGCAGTACTTC. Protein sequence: CASSLGGTGGKRKQYF.

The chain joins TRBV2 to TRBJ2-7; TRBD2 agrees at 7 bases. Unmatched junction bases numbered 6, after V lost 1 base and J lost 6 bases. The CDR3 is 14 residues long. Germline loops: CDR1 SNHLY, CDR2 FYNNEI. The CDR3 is CASSEGTRRSEQYF. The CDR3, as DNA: TGTGCCAGCAGTGAAGGGACTAGGAGGTCCGAGCAGTACTTC.

The CDR3 coding sequence is TGTGCCACCAGCGAGGGGACAGGCAATCAGCCCCAGCATTTT. It translates to CATSEGTGNQPQHF. V usage is TRBV24-1 and J usage is TRBJ1-5, with 7 bases fitting TRBD1. Germline loops: CDR1 KGHDR, CDR2 SFDVKD. This CDR3 is built from 14 residues. V lost 7 bases, J lost 2 bases, and 4 bases stayed unmatched.

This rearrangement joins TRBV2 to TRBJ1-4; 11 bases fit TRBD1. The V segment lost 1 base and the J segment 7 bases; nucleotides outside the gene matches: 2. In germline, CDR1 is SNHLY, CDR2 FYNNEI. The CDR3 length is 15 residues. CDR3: CASSEGGTGGEKLFF. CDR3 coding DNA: TGTGCCAGCAGTGAAGGGGGGACAGGGGGTGAAAAACTGTTTTTT.

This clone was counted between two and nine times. The CDR3 nucleotides are TGTGCCAGCAGCGGACTCCACACCTTTTCCTACAATGAGCAGTTCTTC. This sequence encodes CASSGLHTFSYNEQFF. This chain links TRBV6-4 with TRBJ2-1; D is possibly TRBD2 (5 bases). This CDR3 is built from 16 residues. From germline, CDR1 is MRHNA and CDR2 SNTAGT. Trimming shortened V by 6 bases and J by 1 base, and 16 bases separated the two germline ends.